Shown below are 17 T cell receptor beta chains from a single sample sequenced in a study of blood T cell repertoires in COVID-19. Generated by immunoSEQ multiplex PCR, the TCRdb table keeps only in-frame clones and is missing some. Among 150,000 to 200,000 clones, 85% to 90% were seen once, and the ten largest hold around 3%. The sample taken for sequencing was peripheral blood. The receptors here all came from a middle-aged man with active or convalescent COVID-19.

The chain couples TRBV28 to TRBJ2-2; TRBD1 matches 11 bases. V was pared by 5 bases and J by 3 bases, with 5 bases of the junction left unmatched. CDR3 length: 16 residues. CDR1 and CDR2 from the germline V gene are MDHEN and SYDVKM. DNA for the CDR3: TGTGCCAGCAGTCCGGGACAGGGGGTCGACACCGGGGAGCTGTTTTTT. Translation: CASSPGQGVDTGELFF.

The J gene is TRBJ1-1, the V gene TRBV15, with D possibly matching TRBD1 (6 bases). Germline values: CDR1 LNHNV, CDR2 YYDKDF (reference sequence). CDR3 size: 14 residues. Trimming shortened V by 5 bases and J by 6 bases, and 16 bases separated the two germline ends. Written as DNA, the CDR3 is TGTGCCACCAGCGAGCGGACAGCAGGAGCTGAAGCTTTCTTT. It is translated as CATSERTAGAEAFF.

The gene calls are TRBV5-1 and TRBJ2-3, with TRBD2 matching over 8 bases. Germline assignment: CDR1 SGHRS and CDR2 YFSETQ. With 5 bases clipped from V and 1 base from J, the junction kept 6 bases outside the gene matches. The CDR3 runs to 15 residues. Written as DNA, the CDR3 is TGCGCCAGCAGACTAAGCGGGGGAGGCACAGATACGCAGTATTTT. Its translation: CASRLSGGGTDTQYF.

The chain couples TRBV18 to TRBJ2-7; D not resolved. Per the germline V gene, CDR1 is KGHSH and CDR2 is LQKENI. The V end lost 2 bases, the J end lost 3 bases, and 8 bases lay between the germline ends. The CDR3 has 13 amino acids. CDR3 in DNA: TGTGCCAGCTCACCAGGCCGTGGCTACGAGCAGTACTTC. It yields the protein CASSPGRGYEQYF.

This clone was observed once. V usage is TRBV5-1 and J usage is TRBJ2-1, with TRBD1 matching 9 bases. Germline V CDR1 and CDR2: SGHRS, YFSETQ. The CDR3 is 15 residues long. V lost 4 bases and J lost 6; bases outside the gene matches: 8. CDR3 sequence (DNA): TGCGCCAGCAGCGGTTGGGGACAGGGATTCAATGAGCAGTTCTTC. The encoded protein is CASSGWGQGFNEQFF.

The chain is built from TRBV5-4 and TRBJ2-7; 9 nucleotides agree with TRBD2. J lost 4 bases, V lost 0 bases, and 8 bases had no gene match. This CDR3 region has 16 residues. The V gene's germline CDR1 is SGHNT and CDR2 YYREEE (reference sequence). The chain's CDR3 is CASSLAGGGATYEQYF. The DNA of the CDR3 is TGTGCCAGCAGCTTGGCCGGCGGGGGGGCCACTTACGAGCAGTACTTC. Looking up the rest from reference TRBV5-4 and TRBJ2-7 gives the full variable domain: ETGVTQSPTHLIKTRGQQVTLRCSSQSGHNTVSWYQQALGQGPQFIFQYYREEENGRGNFPPRFSGLQFPNYSSELNVNALELDDSALYLCASSLAGGGATYEQYFGPGTRLTVT.

This chain uses TRBV29-1 with TRBJ2-7, with D possibly being TRBD2 (5 bases). The CDR3 contains 13 residues. Germline assignment: CDR1 SQVTM and CDR2 ANQGSEA. V lost 2 bases and J 2 bases, leaving 10 bases between the germline ends. CDR3 bases: TGCAGCGTTGAAACACTAGATACCTACGAGCAGTACTTC. It is translated as CSVETLDTYEQYF.

This rearrangement joins TRBV12-3 or TRBV12-4 to TRBJ2-7; D is undetermined. Trimming left V 6 bases short and J 3 bases short, with 12 bases between. The CDR3 spans 13 residues. The CDR3, as DNA: TGTGCCAGCAGGCCGAGTCGGTACTACGAGCAGTACTTC. Residues: CASRPSRYYEQYF.

The CDR3 loop is CASSLVQGKYGYTF. The CDR3 DNA follows: TGCGCCAGCAGCTTGGTACAGGGGAAATATGGCTACACCTTC. This chain links TRBV5-1 with TRBJ1-2; 7 bases line up with TRBD1. CDR3 length: 14 amino acids. With V trimmed by 0 bases and J by 5 bases, 4 bases remained unmatched. Germline V lookup: CDR1 SGHRS, CDR2 YFSETQ.

V and J are TRBV14 and TRBJ1-2; D is uncertain. V was pared by 1 base and J by 4 bases, with 7 bases between. The germline CDR1 and CDR2 sequences are SGHDN and FVKESK. This CDR3 is built from 13 residues. The CDR3 coding sequence is TGTGCCAGCAGCCAAGTCCCTATCTATGGCTACACCTTC. Protein sequence: CASSQVPIYGYTF.

This chain connects TRBV6-1 to TRBJ2-5; 10 positions match TRBD1. Germline trimming cut 4 bases from V and 5 bases from J; bases unmatched to any gene: 10. CDR3 length: 16 residues. CDR1 MNHNS and CDR2 SASEGT come from the germline V gene. The CDR3 region has the DNA TGTGCCAGCAGTGTGCCCCAGGGACAGGGGATGGAGACCCAGTACTTC. Translation: CASSVPQGQGMETQYF.

This chain links TRBV28 with TRBJ1-5; D might be TRBD1 (6 bases). The V end lost 6 bases, the J end lost 2 bases, and 11 bases lay between the germline ends. The V gene's germline CDR1 is MDHEN and CDR2 SYDVKM. The length of the CDR3 is 14 residues. For the CDR3, the DNA is TGTGCCAGCAGAACCCGACAGGGCAATCAGCCCCAGCATTTT. This sequence encodes CASRTRQGNQPQHF.

The chain uses TRBV27 and TRBJ2-5; TRBD2 aligns across 10 bases. Germline V gene data show CDR1 as MNHEY and CDR2 as SMNVEV (reference sequence). CDR3 length equals 15 residues. J lost 5 bases, V lost 5 bases, and 8 bases had no gene match. CDR3 sequence reads: CASSTHLAGVETQYF. CDR3 DNA sequence: TGTGCCAGCAGTACGCACCTAGCGGGGGTTGAGACCCAGTACTTC.

V gene TRBV6-2 or TRBV6-3 combines with J gene TRBJ2-4; D is perhaps TRBD2 (6 bases). Germline V gene sequence: CDR1 MNHEY, CDR2 SVGEGT. The CDR3 sequence is 13 residues long. The ends were cut back, 4 bases at V and 8 bases at J, with 12 bases in the middle. The CDR3 sequence: CASSSGVADIQYF. Here the CDR3 DNA reads TGTGCCAGCAGTTCGGGGGTAGCAGACATTCAGTACTTC.

The V call is TRBV2, the J call TRBJ2-2; unclear D gene. Germline V gives CDR1 SNHLY, CDR2 FYNNEI. This CDR3 has 14 amino acids. The V end was cut by 7 bases, the J end by 3 bases, with 12 bases between. This chain's CDR3 is CASNPKTYTGELFF. DNA of the CDR3: TGTGCCAGCAATCCTAAAACCTACACCGGGGAGCTGTTTTTT. The full variable domain, with the rest looked up from reference TRBV2 and TRBJ2-2, is EPEVTQTPSHQVTQMGQEVILRCVPISNHLYFYWYRQILGQKVEFLVSFYNNEISEKSEIFDDQFSVERPDGSNFTLKIRSTKLEDSAMYFCASNPKTYTGELFFGEGSRLTVL.

The chain couples TRBV4-1 to TRBJ2-2, with D possibly matching TRBD1 (6 bases). CDR1 and CDR2 (germline): MGHRA, YSYEKL. Trimming removed 4 bases from V and 3 bases from J, with 21 bases in between. The CDR3 is 18 residues long. Written as DNA, the CDR3 is TGCGCCAGCAGCCCGAACCTCCTCCGGGACAACCACACCGGGGAGCTGTTTTTT. Protein: CASSPNLLRDNHTGELFF.

V is TRBV7-8 and J is TRBJ2-1; TRBD2 agrees at 12 bases. The ends lost 4 bases at V and 5 bases at J; junction bases unmatched: 3. The CDR3 length is 15 residues. Germline V gene sequence: CDR1 SGHVS, CDR2 FQNEAQ. The CDR3 sequence is CASSSRLAGDNEQFF. The CDR3 coding sequence is TGTGCCAGCAGCTCCAGACTAGCGGGGGACAATGAGCAGTTCTTC.